This TCR beta chain comes out of a study of cytomegalovirus exposure and HLA in healthy donors. Study results and limitations: Association of a missense DCLRE1C variant with TCR beta V- and J-gene trimming was reported in a later analysis. Both high specificity and high sensitivity reportedly marked the classifier's diagnosis of cytomegalovirus status. Among TCR beta chains, those listed as cytomegalovirus-associated numbered more than 150.

With 0 bases clipped from V and 4 bases from J, the junction kept 8 bases outside the gene matches. This CDR3 spans 16 amino acids. Germline CDR1 reads SGHRS; CDR2 reads YFSETQ. Researchers ran the PCR with 60 Vbeta and 13 Jbeta primers. Libraries were prepared by immunoSEQ multiplex PCR; TCRdb keeps only in-frame clonotypes and omits some of them. This sample carries about 120,000 clones, about three fifths of them seen once, and the ten largest clones take less than 9%. This clone was picked up one time. Its matching antigen is unknown. This clonotype originated in a woman aged 40 to 50 in good health and CMV-seropositive. Material: PBMCs. The chain carries TRBV5-1 and TRBJ1-2; TRBD1 agrees at 8 bases. The CDR3 nucleotides read TGCGCCAGCAGCTTGGGGTCAGGACAGGGCCGCTATGGCTACACCTTC. Protein sequence: CASSLGSGQGRYGYTF. The full variable domain, rest sourced from reference TRBV5-1 and TRBJ1-2, is KAGVTQTPRYLIKTRGQQVTLSCSPISGHRSVSWYQQTPGQGLQFLFEYFSETQRNKGNFPGRFSGRQFSNSRSEMNVSTLELGDSALYLCASSLGSGQGRYGYTFGSGTRLTVV.